What follows are 10 T cell receptor beta chains derived from one specimen sequenced in a study of T cell repertoires in cytomegalovirus infection. Using its own MiXCR run on the reads, TCRdb lists one record per CDR3 protein. Among around 300,000 distinct CDR3 sequences listed, more than 8% were seen once. Sequenced material: PBMCs. These receptors originate from a human donor in good health (CMV status not recorded). Some clones in this sample may be carry-over from other donors' samples.

This clonotype was recorded at least ten times. This chain connects TRBV7-2 to TRBJ2-7; no clear D. The length of the CDR3 is 14 residues. Germline CDR1 reads SGHTA; CDR2 reads FQGNSA. V lost 0 bases and J lost 5, with 11 bases in between. The CDR3 DNA reads TGTGCCAGCAGCTTAGCGCACTCAAGGCACGAGCAGTACTTC. Its translation is CASSLAHSRHEQYF.

This clonotype was seen at least ten times. This chain connects TRBV7-9 to TRBJ2-2; D unclear. V lost 1 base and J 6 bases, leaving 9 bases between the germline ends. Per germline, CDR1 SEHNR and CDR2 FQNEAQ (reference sequence). The CDR3 contains 14 residues. The CDR3 coding sequence is TGTGCCAGCAGCTTAGGGACCGGCGCCGGGGAGCTGTTTTTT. Translation gives CASSLGTGAGELFF.

In its sample, this clonotype was seen a few times. The junction and the germline gene differ at one end; a read error may be behind it. Here the CDR3 DNA reads TGTGCCAGCAGCTTGTGGGGTGGAGGGCTAGAAGCTTTCTTT. Residues: CASSLWGGGLEAFF. This chain links TRBV5-3 with TRBJ1-1; D not certain. TRBV5-3 is recorded as an ORF, its role being uncertain. The length of the CDR3 is 14 residues.

Comments on this clonotype: This may stem from a read error, because a much larger clone lies one nucleotide away. No conserved phenylalanine or tryptophan is present at the end of the CDR3, so a read error is the likely explanation. The gene calls are TRBV19 and TRBJ1-1; perhaps TRBD1 as D (5 bases). The CDR3 is 15 amino acids. Per germline, CDR1 LNHDA and CDR2 SQIVND (reference sequence). V lost 9 bases and J 2 bases, leaving 19 bases between the germline ends. The CDR3 DNA sequence: TGTGCCAGCACAACCTTAGGGGCAGTCAACACTGAAGCTTTCCTT. It translates to CASTTLGAVNTEAFL.

This clonotype was observed many times. This chain uses TRBV30 with TRBJ1-5, with 11 nucleotides matching TRBD1. Losses at the gene ends were 2 bases for V and 6 bases for J; bases not matched to a gene: 6. CDR3 size: 15 residues. Germline-derived CDR1 and CDR2 are GTSNPN and SVGIG (reference sequence). This CDR3 is CAWSKGTGGTQPQHF. The CDR3 DNA is TGTGCCTGGAGTAAAGGGACAGGGGGTACTCAGCCCCAGCATTTT. The whole variable domain, remainder taken from reference TRBV30 and TRBJ1-5, is SQTIHQWPATLVQPVGSPLSLECTVEGTSNPNLYWYRQAAGRGLQLLFYSVGIGQISSEVPQNLSASRPQDRQFILSSKKLLLSDSGFYLCAWSKGTGGTQPQHFGDGTRLSIL.

This clonotype was picked up many times. The gene calls are TRBV7-2 and TRBJ2-7; D might be TRBD1 or TRBD2, each matching 5 bases. CDR1 and CDR2 from the germline V gene are SGHTA and FQGNSA. With 5 bases removed from V and 2 bases from J, the gap between germline ends came to 22 bases. The CDR3 consists of 17 residues. The CDR3 DNA reads as TGTGCCAGCAGCCTCATGGGGGTTCTTATACCAACCTACGAGCAGTACTTC. Residues: CASSLMGVLIPTYEQYF.

This clonotype has just a few counts. This chain joins TRBV2 and TRBJ1-5; no definite D call. From germline, CDR1 is SNHLY and CDR2 FYNNEI. This CDR3 has 13 amino acids. Between the trimmed V and J ends, which lost 3 bases and 9 bases, there was a span of 12 bases. CDR3 nucleotide sequence: TGTGCCAGCAGTGATCCGCGGGCCCGGCCCCAGCATTTT. Translating it yields CASSDPRARPQHF. Combining the CDR3 with reference TRBV2 and TRBJ1-5 gives the whole variable domain EPEVTQTPSHQVTQMGQEVILRCVPISNHLYFYWYRQILGQKVEFLVSFYNNEISEKSEIFDDQFSVERPDGSNFTLKIRSTKLEDSAMYFCASSDPRARPQHFGDGTRLSIL.

This chain uses TRBV28 with TRBJ1-5; TRBD1 is a possible D gene (5 bases). Germline V gene sequence: CDR1 MDHEN, CDR2 SYDVKM. The CDR3 totals 11 residues. The V end was cut by 8 bases, the J end by 11 bases, with 13 bases between. The CDR3 coding sequence is TGTGCCAGCGGCTCAGGGCTGGCCCAGCATTTT. Translated: CASGSGLAQHF. Supplemented by reference TRBV28 and TRBJ1-5, the full variable domain reads DVKVTQSSRYLVKRTGEKVFLECVQDMDHENMFWYRQDPGLGLRLIYFSYDVKMKEKGDIPEGYSVSREKKERFSLILESASTNQTSMYLCASGSGLAQHFGDGTRLSIL.

At least ten counts were recorded for this clonotype. This chain connects TRBV12-3 or TRBV12-4 to TRBJ2-1; TRBD2 agrees at 13 bases. J was trimmed by 10 bases and V by 3 bases; bases with no gene match: 3. The CDR3 is made up of 14 amino acids. The CDR3 sequence: CASSLAGLAGEQFF. Here the CDR3 DNA reads TGTGCCAGCAGTTTGGCGGGACTAGCGGGGGAGCAGTTCTTC.

The sample holds a few counts of this clonotype. This chain joins TRBV10-3 and TRBJ2-7; D may be TRBD2 (6 bases). Germline CDR1 is ENHRY and CDR2 is SYGVKD. This CDR3 is built from 14 residues. With 0 bases removed from V and 2 bases from J, the gap between germline ends came to 8 bases. CDR3 sequence: CAISESWGAYEQYF. The DNA of the CDR3 is TGTGCCATCAGTGAGTCTTGGGGGGCCTACGAGCAGTACTTC.